A selection of T cell receptor beta chains follows, all from one sample in a study of CD8 T cells in Susac syndrome. A single record per CDR3 protein comes from TCRdb applying MiXCR to the immunoSEQ multiplex PCR reads. Among some 260,000 distinct CDR3 sequences, 85% were seen once, and the ten largest hold over 0.09%. Source material: CD8+ T cells from PBMCs. Receptors originate from a human donor with multiple sclerosis. Both conserved end residues are part of each CDR3. D genes are given only for firm matches. Not every row has a clone size; where given, it reads once, few, many or a size class.

D: -
J: TRBJ1-1
length: 14
size: once
V: TRBV5-1
CDR3: CASQGGGENTEAFF
DNA: TGCGCCAGCCAGGGAGGAGGGGAGAACACTGAAGCTTTCTTT

D: TRBD2
J: TRBJ2-2
length: 16
size: -
V: TRBV9
CDR3: CASSVESGSLAGELFF
DNA: TGTGCCAGCAGCGTAGAGAGCGGGAGCCTCGCCGGGGAGCTGTTTTTT

D: -
J: TRBJ1-1
length: 14
size: -
V: TRBV6-1
CDR3: CASSEPVGYAEAFF
DNA: TGTGCCAGCAGTGAACCGGTCGGGTACGCTGAAGCTTTCTTT

D: TRBD2
J: TRBJ2-1
length: 16
size: -
V: TRBV2
CDR3: CASSAGLAGGYNEQFF
DNA: TGTGCCAGCAGCGCTGGACTAGCGGGAGGGTACAATGAGCAGTTCTTC

D: -
J: TRBJ1-1
length: 14
size: -
V: TRBV27
CDR3: CASSVGRAGTEAFF
DNA: TGTGCCAGCAGTGTCGGCAGGGCGGGAACTGAAGCTTTCTTT

D: -
J: TRBJ2-5
length: 13
size: -
V: TRBV7-9
CDR3: CASSSWQEETQYF
DNA: TGTGCCAGCAGCTCATGGCAGGAAGAGACCCAGTACTTC

D: -
J: TRBJ2-3
length: 16
size: -
V: TRBV3-1
CDR3: CASSQREKISTDTQYF
DNA: TGTGCCAGCAGCCAAAGAGAGAAAATAAGCACAGATACGCAGTATTTT

D: -
J: TRBJ2-2
length: 16
size: -
V: TRBV6-1
CDR3: CATSSWLAEGYGELFF
DNA: TGTGCCACCTCCTCCTGGTTAGCGGAGGGGTACGGGGAGCTGTTTTTT

D: TRBD1
J: TRBJ2-3
length: 18
size: -
V: TRBV6-1
CDR3: CASSLNGPGQGVLDTQYF
DNA: TGTGCCAGCAGCCTAAATGGTCCGGGACAGGGGGTTCTGGATACGCAGTATTTT

D: -
J: TRBJ2-6
length: 14
size: -
V: TRBV27
CDR3: CASSLQTGANVLTF
DNA: TGTGCCAGCAGTTTACAGACGGGGGCCAACGTCCTGACTTTC

D: -
J: TRBJ2-2
length: 11
size: few
V: TRBV6-5
CDR3: CASSPGGELFF
DNA: TGTGCCAGCAGTCCGGGTGGCGAGCTGTTTTTT

D: TRBD1
J: TRBJ1-1
length: 15
size: -
V: TRBV4-1
CDR3: CASSQVTGVKTEAFF
DNA: TGCGCCAGCAGCCAAGTAACAGGGGTGAAAACTGAAGCTTTCTTT

D: -
J: TRBJ2-1
length: 15
size: -
V: TRBV2
CDR3: CASSELRTSFSEQFF
DNA: TGTGCCAGCAGTGAATTACGTACTAGCTTCTCTGAGCAGTTCTTC

D: -
J: TRBJ1-4
length: 17
size: -
V: TRBV4-2
CDR3: CASSQDLSLTTNEKLFF
DNA: TGTGCCAGCAGCCAAGATCTCAGCCTCACAACTAATGAAAAACTGTTTTTT

D: -
J: TRBJ2-6
length: 18
size: -
V: TRBV2
CDR3: CASSDPGIGNSGANVLTF
DNA: TGTGCCAGCAGTGATCCAGGGATAGGGAACTCTGGGGCCAACGTCCTGACTTTC

D: -
J: TRBJ2-7
length: 15
size: few
V: TRBV5-1
CDR3: CASSERAGIQYEQYF
DNA: TGCGCCAGCAGCGAGAGGGCAGGGATTCAATACGAGCAGTACTTC

D: -
J: TRBJ1-2
length: 16
size: -
V: TRBV5-1
CDR3: CASSLGLGGADYGYTF
DNA: TGCGCCAGCAGCTTGGGACTCGGAGGGGCGGACTATGGCTACACCTTC

D: -
J: TRBJ2-7
length: 15
size: -
V: TRBV3-1
CDR3: CASSLGTGFSYEQYF
DNA: TGTGCCAGCAGCCTAGGGACCGGATTTTCCTACGAGCAGTACTTC

D: -
J: TRBJ1-5
length: 16
size: -
V: TRBV28
CDR3: CASRTMSWGVNQPQHF
DNA: TGTGCCAGCAGGACTATGTCCTGGGGGGTAAATCAGCCCCAGCATTTT

D: -
J: TRBJ2-2
length: 14
size: -
V: TRBV10-3
CDR3: CATPGPRGTGELFF
DNA: TGTGCCACCCCGGGACCCCGCGGGACCGGGGAGCTGTTTTTT

D: -
J: TRBJ1-4
length: 15
size: -
V: TRBV7-9
CDR3: CASSLVSQANEKLFF
DNA: TGTGCCAGCAGCTTAGTCTCACAGGCGAATGAAAAACTGTTTTTT

D: -
J: TRBJ1-2
length: 13
size: -
V: TRBV2
CDR3: CASSDEYPYGYTF
DNA: TGTGCCAGCAGTGATGAGTACCCCTATGGCTACACCTTC